The clone carrying this T cell receptor beta chain was seen at least ten times. Each participant's cohort was designated according to participant-reported clinical history. Here immunoSEQ multiplex PCR was the method, and the copy in TCRdb shows in-frame clones only, minus some. The sample yields around 450,000 clones, roughly 87% seen once. The data originate from a study of blood T cell repertoires in COVID-19. The overall study: COVID-19 samples collected from the United States, Italy and Spain covered acute and convalescent phases.

Germline values: CDR1 GTSNPN, CDR2 SVGIG (reference sequence). V shed 5 bases, J shed 11 bases, and the junction held 14 bases outside the gene matches. The CDR3 has 13 amino acids. The V call is TRBV30, the J call TRBJ1-1; 7 bases align to TRBD1. This clonotype originated in a woman between 18 and 29 years old with acute COVID-19. Sequencing was done on a sample of PBMCs or T cells enriched from blood (not recorded which). The CDR3 DNA is TGTGCCTGGCTCCCTCGACAGGGTCGAGGGGCTTTCTTT. It encodes CAWLPRQGRGAFF.